This paragraph covers one T cell receptor beta chain sequence. No antigen is known for it. This entry comes from a study of naive and memory T cell subsets. Separate alpha and beta amplification began at the second PCR step. After CD4 positive bead selection, the CD4-negative fraction gave CD8 T cells. The beta constant-region primer was an equimolar mix of two oligonucleotides covering TRBC1 and TRBC2. Using its own MiXCR run on the UMI-ligation and nested PCR reads, TCRdb lists one record per CDR3 protein. The table lists around 5,700 distinct CDR3 sequences, about 6.4% of them singletons. Study-level points and caveats: From naive to CM, EM and EMRA, diversity decreased and Gini increased.

This CDR3 contains 15 residues. From germline, CDR1 is MNHEY and CDR2 SVGAGI. V dropped 2 bases and J dropped 2 bases, with 7 bases sitting between them. V usage is TRBV6-5 and J usage is TRBJ2-6; D not certain. The material sequenced was effector memory CD8+ T cells from blood. The subset was: effector memory, CD45RA- CD27-. The receptor was isolated from a human donor in good health. In nucleotides, the CDR3 is TGTGCCAGCAGTTACGGGGAAACTGGGGCCAACGTCCTGACTTTC. It is translated as CASSYGETGANVLTF.